The 6 T cell receptor beta chains reported below all come from one sample, sequenced in a study of CD8+ T cells in alopecia areata. Following extraction, RNA underwent reverse transcription to cDNA, which served as the sequencing template. The protocol was immunoSEQ multiplex PCR, while the TCRdb copy is restricted to in-frame clones and leaves out a portion. The sample contains 150,000 to 190,000 clones, around 55% of which appear only once. Material: CD8+ T cells sorted from blood, obtained at week 0. All receptors derive from a human donor with alopecia areata.

The chain uses TRBV14 and TRBJ2-2, with TRBD2 as a possible D gene (6 bases). This CDR3 region has 16 residues. Germline CDR1 and CDR2: SGHDN and FVKESK. The V and J ends lost 1 base and 4 bases respectively, with 13 bases between them. CDR3 DNA: TGTGCCAGCAGCCAAGCCCGGGGGTGGGGCACCGGGGAGCTGTTTTTT. Protein sequence: CASSQARGWGTGELFF.

The chain joins TRBV19 to TRBJ1-2; 10 nucleotides align to TRBD1. Germline V gene data show CDR1 as LNHDA and CDR2 as SQIVND (reference sequence). The CDR3 is 13 residues long. V lost 9 bases to trimming and J lost 4 bases; unmatched junction nucleotides: 5. The DNA of the CDR3 is TGTGCCAGCGGGACAGGGGTTGGCTATGGCTACACCTTC. It is translated as CASGTGVGYGYTF.

The chain uses TRBV4-1 and TRBJ2-5, with D possibly TRBD2 on 5 matching bases. V was shortened by 1 base and J by 1 base, with 10 bases between the two germline ends. In germline, CDR1 is MGHRA, CDR2 YSYEKL. The CDR3 is 15 residues long. CDR3 loop: CASSQAPGSQETQYF. Here the CDR3 DNA reads TGCGCCAGCAGCCAAGCCCCGGGGAGCCAAGAGACCCAGTACTTC.

This clone came up once. The rearrangement uses TRBV7-9 and TRBJ1-2; 9 bases line up with TRBD1. The CDR3 runs to 15 residues. Germline V gene lookup returns CDR1 SEHNR and CDR2 FQNEAQ (reference sequence). V lost 1 base to trimming and J lost 6 bases; unmatched junction nucleotides: 6. Here the CDR3 DNA reads TGTGCCAGCAGCTTAGAAACCTGGACAGGGGATGGCTACACCTTC. Protein product: CASSLETWTGDGYTF. The complete variable domain, with remaining parts taken from reference TRBV7-9 and TRBJ1-2, reads DTGVSQNPRHKITKRGQNVTFRCDPISEHNRLYWYRQTLGQGPEFLTYFQNEAQLEKSRLLSDRFSAERPKGSFSTLEIQRTEQGDSAMYLCASSLETWTGDGYTFGSGTRLTVV.

The CDR3 region has the DNA TGTGCCAGCAGCTTAGGGACAGGGTACAATGAGCAGTTCTTC. Translating it yields CASSLGTGYNEQFF. The rearrangement uses TRBV13 and TRBJ2-1; 7 bases are a match to TRBD1. CDR1 and CDR2 (germline): PRHDT, FYEKMQ (reference sequence). The CDR3 totals 14 residues. Trimming at V came to 0 bases and at J to 4 bases, leaving 0 bases not matched to a gene.

This chain uses TRBV7-8 with TRBJ1-1; D uncertain. The V gene's germline CDR1 is SGHVS and CDR2 FQNEAQ. The CDR3 has 14 amino acids. Deletions cut 1 base from V and 9 bases from J, with 15 bases between. CDR3 coding DNA: TGTGCCAGCAGCTTAGATTCCCCTCTCGTACAAGCTTTCTTT. This sequence encodes CASSLDSPLVQAFF.